Detailed here is one T cell receptor (beta chain). Deletions cut 5 bases from V and 0 bases from J, with 13 bases between. CDR1 and CDR2 (germline): MGHDK, SYGVNS. The CDR3 runs to 15 residues. The sample is drawn from a study of blood T cell repertoires in COVID-19. Whole-study context: Spain, Italy and the United States supplied samples that represented acute and convalescent COVID-19. In each case, the material was cDNA or gDNA derived from T cells, B-cell-depleted T cells, or PBMCs.

Repertoires were generated with immunoSEQ multiplex PCR, while TCRdb's copy carries only in-frame clones and drops some. The table lists tens of thousands of clones, roughly 84% of them singletons. The chain combines TRBV25-1 with TRBJ1-1; D is perhaps TRBD1 (6 bases). Input material: peripheral blood. The source of this sequence is a man aged 60-69 years with acute or convalescent COVID-19. The CDR3 DNA sequence: TGTGCCAGCAGTACTCAACAGGGAGTGAACACTGAAGCTTTCTTT. Its translation: CASSTQQGVNTEAFF. The whole variable domain, remainder taken from reference TRBV25-1 and TRBJ1-1, is EADIYQTPRYLVIGTGKKITLECSQTMGHDKMYWYQQDPGMELHLIHYSYGVNSTEKGDLSSESTVSRIRTEHFPLTLESARPSHTSQYLCASSTQQGVNTEAFFGQGTRLTVV.